The following is a T cell receptor beta chain sequence with its context. The antigen is unknown. TCRdb's table, derived via immunoSEQ multiplex PCR, lists solely in-frame clones and lacks some. The sample includes over a million clones, approximately 98.5% of them seen just once. The sample comes from a study of shared clonotypes between healthy human individuals. The V segment lost 6 bases and the J segment 7 bases; nucleotides outside the gene matches: 8. Looked up from germline, CDR1 is LNHDA and CDR2 is SQIVND (reference sequence). The CDR3 spans 14 residues. Study-level points and caveats: The authors sampled blood alone, and tissue repertoires likely differ. A handful of donors had 4% to 6.5% of their naive CD4 clonotypes in common. Against clonotypes common to all four donors, non-shared ones had lower generation probabilities.

The source is a man aged 30 to 39 in good health. The V call is TRBV19, the J call TRBJ1-4; TRBD1 agrees at 7 bases. The sample comprised naive CD4+ T cells sorted from blood. Subset indicated: CD45RA+ positively selected. CDR3 bases: TGTGCCAGTAGACCTACAGGGGTAGTTGAAAAACTGTTTTTT. Its protein product is CASRPTGVVEKLFF.